The entry below describes one T cell receptor (beta chain). Its binding antigen is unknown. It has no much larger one-base neighbor in the sample; base qualities were not kept. The CDR3 regions of human TCRbeta chains were subjected to immunosequencing. For the original study's pipeline: Repertoire TCRs were checked for matches against a reference library of SARS-CoV-2-specific TCRs that had been generated using the MIRA antigen-specificity platform. Breadth was defined as the fraction of unique TCRs that were SARS-CoV-2-associated. Depth was defined as the fraction of total T cells that were SARS-CoV-2-associated. Using the MIRA data, every spike-specific TCR was mapped to the spike region that the TCR reacted to and assigned to either a CD4 or a CD8 class. Log10-transformed breadth and depth values were compared by one-way ANOVA with Sidak's multiple comparisons tests. As stored in TCRdb, this immuneACCESS dataset retains in-frame rearrangements with V and J assigned. A fraction of the clones does not appear; measured against another copy, unresolved V genes explain less than half of the discrepancy, and the remainder lacks a known reason. V, J and clone size derive from that table, while D and trimming were established from the DNA sequence. The sample table lists about 100,000 clones, roughly 89% of them with a count of one. Around 3.3% of the sample belongs to the ten largest clones.

Its CDR3 holds 15 amino acids, cysteine through phenylalanine. CDR3 DNA is the only sequence kept; it has 45 bases, read in frame from the first base. Relative to germline, V is missing 5 bases and J is missing 5 bases, with 11 bases of the junction outside any gene match. CDR1 and CDR2, looked up from the germline V gene (reference sequence), are GTSNPN and SVGIG. This sample stems from a study of T cell responses to AZD1222 COVID-19 vaccine listed by TCRdb under 2021. With regard to the full study: TCR sequencing was performed for over 230 trial participants, of whom roughly 200 were given two doses of AZD1222 and some 26 were given two doses of MenACWY control vaccine. Enrollment into the trials was organized by age into subgroups of 18-55, 56-69 and 70-plus years, and those subgroups contained about 150, 27 and 61 TCR-sequenced participants, respectively. Findings and caveats that apply to the study as a whole: Participants were mostly white British, with more females than males. The authors suggested clonal diversity may have been underestimated. The vaccine-associated CD4 TCRs covered the entire spike protein, and the dominant responses fell in regions 160-218 and 743-854. The 56-69-year group was small, and its depth increase did not reach significance, likely because of low power. Conclusions about previously exposed vaccinees are limited because only 6 or 7 AZD1222 recipients were SARS-CoV-2 seropositive at baseline. Nearly half of unique spike-specific TCRs reportedly recognized epitopes outside regions mutated in the B.1.351 and B.1.1.7 variants. Because no samples from the day 14 peak response were available, repertoires could be characterized only after the peak T cell response. A significant rise in spike-specific TCR breadth and depth was observed after two AZD1222 doses relative to day 0 and relative to MenACWY recipients.

What this sample's time point label stands for: baseline before first vaccination. The treatment or condition label of this sample denotes: meningococcal conjugate vaccine given as trial control. Vaccinee samples came from UK trials COV001 and COV002, including a single-blind randomized controlled phase 2/3 trial of AZD1222 (ChAdOx1 nCoV-19) in healthy adults. Trial participant PBMC samples were collected at day 0 and day 28 after the second dose for TCRbeta chain sequencing. This clonotype was sampled from an adult in good health. The sample in question was peripheral blood, obtained on day 0 of MenACWY control vaccination. This chain joins TRBV30 to TRBJ1-1, with 10 central nucleotides matching TRBD1. The sequenced DNA is TGTGCCTGGGTCCAAACCGGGACAGGGGTTACTGAAGCTTTCTTT. This yields the protein CAWVQTGTGVTEAFF.